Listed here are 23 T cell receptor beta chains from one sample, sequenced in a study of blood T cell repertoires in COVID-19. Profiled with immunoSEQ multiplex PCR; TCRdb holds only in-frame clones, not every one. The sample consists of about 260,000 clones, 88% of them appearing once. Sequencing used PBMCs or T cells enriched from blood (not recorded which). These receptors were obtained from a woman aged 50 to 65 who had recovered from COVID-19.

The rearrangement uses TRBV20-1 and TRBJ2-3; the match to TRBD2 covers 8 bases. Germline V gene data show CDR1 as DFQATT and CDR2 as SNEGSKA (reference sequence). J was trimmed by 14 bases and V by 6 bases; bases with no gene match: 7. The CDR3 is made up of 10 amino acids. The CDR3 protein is CSAQAGVPYF. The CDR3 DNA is TGCAGTGCCCAAGCGGGAGTTCCGTATTTT.

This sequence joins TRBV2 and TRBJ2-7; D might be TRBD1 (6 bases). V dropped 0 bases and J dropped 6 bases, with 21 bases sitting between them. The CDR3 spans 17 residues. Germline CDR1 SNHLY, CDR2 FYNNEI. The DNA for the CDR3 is TGTGCCAGCAGTGAAGCGAGGGAGCGGAGGACAGACTTCGAGCAGTACTTC. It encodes CASSEARERRTDFEQYF.

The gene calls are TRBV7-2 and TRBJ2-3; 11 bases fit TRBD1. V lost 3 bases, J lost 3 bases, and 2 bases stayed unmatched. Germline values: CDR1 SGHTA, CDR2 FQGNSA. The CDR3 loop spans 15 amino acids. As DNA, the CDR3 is TGTGCCAGCAGCTTGGGACAGGGGGAAACAGATACGCAGTATTTT. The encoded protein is CASSLGQGETDTQYF. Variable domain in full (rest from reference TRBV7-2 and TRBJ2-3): GAGVSQSPSNKVTEKGKDVELRCDPISGHTALYWYRQSLGQGLEFLIYFQGNSAPDKSGLPSDRFSAERTGGSVSTLTIQRTQQEDSAVYLCASSLGQGETDTQYFGPGTRLTVL.

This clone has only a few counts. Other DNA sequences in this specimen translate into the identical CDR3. CDR3 sequence: CASSEDPSGSYNEQFF. The CDR3 bases are TGCGCCAGCAGTGAGGATCCTAGCGGATCCTACAATGAGCAGTTCTTC. V and J are TRBV10-1 and TRBJ2-1, with 7 bases fitting TRBD2. The CDR3 covers 16 residues. Germline CDR1 and CDR2: WNHNN and SYGVQD (reference sequence). V trimming: 2 bases; J trimming: 1 base; junction bases outside the gene matches: 5.

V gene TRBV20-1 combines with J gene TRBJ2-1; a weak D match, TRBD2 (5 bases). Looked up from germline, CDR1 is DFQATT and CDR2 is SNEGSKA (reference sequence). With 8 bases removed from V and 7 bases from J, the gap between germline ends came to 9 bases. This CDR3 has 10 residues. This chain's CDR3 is CSIGENEQFF. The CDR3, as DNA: TGCAGTATCGGGGAAAATGAGCAGTTCTTC.

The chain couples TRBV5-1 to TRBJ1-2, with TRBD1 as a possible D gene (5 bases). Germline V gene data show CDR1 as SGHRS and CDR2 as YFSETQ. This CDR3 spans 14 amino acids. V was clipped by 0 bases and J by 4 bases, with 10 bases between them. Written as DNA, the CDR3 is TGCGCCAGCAGCTTGGGCGGGACCCTCTATGGCTACACCTTC. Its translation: CASSLGGTLYGYTF.

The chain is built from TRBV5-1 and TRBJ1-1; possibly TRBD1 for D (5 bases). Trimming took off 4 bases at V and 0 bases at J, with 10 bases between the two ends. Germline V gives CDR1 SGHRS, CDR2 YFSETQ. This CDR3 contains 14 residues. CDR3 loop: CASSTTEMNTEAFF. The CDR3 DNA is TGCGCCAGCAGCACGACAGAAATGAACACTGAAGCTTTCTTT. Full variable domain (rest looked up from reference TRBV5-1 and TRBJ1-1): KAGVTQTPRYLIKTRGQQVTLSCSPISGHRSVSWYQQTPGQGLQFLFEYFSETQRNKGNFPGRFSGRQFSNSRSEMNVSTLELGDSALYLCASSTTEMNTEAFFGQGTRLTVV.

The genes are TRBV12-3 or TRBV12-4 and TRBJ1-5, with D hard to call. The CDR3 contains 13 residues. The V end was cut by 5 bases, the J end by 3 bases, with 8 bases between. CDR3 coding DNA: TGTGCCAGCAGTCTGACATCCAATCAGCCCCAGCATTTT. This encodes CASSLTSNQPQHF.

The CDR3, as DNA: TGTGCCACCAGCAGAGGGGACATGAATAACTATGGCTACACCTTC. This gives the protein CATSRGDMNNYGYTF. The genes are TRBV15 and TRBJ1-2, with D maybe TRBD1 (6 bases). V was shortened by 1 base and J by 1 base, with 10 bases between the two germline ends. Germline CDR1 reads LNHNV; CDR2 reads YYDKDF (reference sequence). The CDR3 loop spans 15 amino acids.

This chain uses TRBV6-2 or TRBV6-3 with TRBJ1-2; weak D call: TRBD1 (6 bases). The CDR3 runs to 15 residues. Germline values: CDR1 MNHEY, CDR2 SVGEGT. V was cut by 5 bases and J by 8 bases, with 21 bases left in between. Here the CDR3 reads CASSTTGTSLGGYTF. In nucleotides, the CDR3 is TGTGCCAGCAGTACGACAGGCACCTCGCTTGGGGGCTACACCTTC.

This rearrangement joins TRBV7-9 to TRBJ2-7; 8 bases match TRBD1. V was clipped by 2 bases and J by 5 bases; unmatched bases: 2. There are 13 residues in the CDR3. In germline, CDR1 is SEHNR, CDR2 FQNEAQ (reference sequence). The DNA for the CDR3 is TGTGCCAGCAGCTTACTACAGGGGGACGAGCAGTACTTC. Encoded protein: CASSLLQGDEQYF.

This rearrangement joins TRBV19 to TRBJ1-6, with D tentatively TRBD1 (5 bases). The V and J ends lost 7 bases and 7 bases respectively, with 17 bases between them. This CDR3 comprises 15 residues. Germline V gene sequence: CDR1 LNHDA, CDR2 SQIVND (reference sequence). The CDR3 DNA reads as TGTGCCAGTACCCAGGGAGGAGGACCCAATTCACCCCTCCACTTT. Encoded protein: CASTQGGGPNSPLHF.

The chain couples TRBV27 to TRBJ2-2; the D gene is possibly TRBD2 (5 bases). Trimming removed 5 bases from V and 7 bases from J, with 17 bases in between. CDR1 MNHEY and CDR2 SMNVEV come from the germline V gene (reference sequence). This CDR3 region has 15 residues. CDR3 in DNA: TGTGCCAGCAGTCTCGGACTCTTTAATAGCGGGGAGCTGTTTTTT. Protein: CASSLGLFNSGELFF.

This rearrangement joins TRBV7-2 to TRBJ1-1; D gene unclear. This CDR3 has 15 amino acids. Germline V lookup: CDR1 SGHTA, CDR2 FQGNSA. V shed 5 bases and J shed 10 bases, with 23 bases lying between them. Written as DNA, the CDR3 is TGTGCCAGCAGCCCGACTAGATTGGCAGCCGGCCGAGCTTTCTTT. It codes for CASSPTRLAAGRAFF.

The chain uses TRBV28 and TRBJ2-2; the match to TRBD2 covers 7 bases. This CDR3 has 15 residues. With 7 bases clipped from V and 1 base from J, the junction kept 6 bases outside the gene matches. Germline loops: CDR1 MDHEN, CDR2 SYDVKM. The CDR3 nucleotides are TGTGCCAGCACTGGCGGGAGCTGGAACACCGGGGAGCTGTTTTTT. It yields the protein CASTGGSWNTGELFF.

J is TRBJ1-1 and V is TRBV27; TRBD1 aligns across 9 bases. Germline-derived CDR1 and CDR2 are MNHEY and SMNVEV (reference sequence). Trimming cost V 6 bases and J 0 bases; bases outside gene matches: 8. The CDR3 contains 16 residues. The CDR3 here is CASRPGQGTMNTEAFF. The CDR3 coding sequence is TGTGCCAGCAGACCCGGACAGGGGACTATGAACACTGAAGCTTTCTTT.

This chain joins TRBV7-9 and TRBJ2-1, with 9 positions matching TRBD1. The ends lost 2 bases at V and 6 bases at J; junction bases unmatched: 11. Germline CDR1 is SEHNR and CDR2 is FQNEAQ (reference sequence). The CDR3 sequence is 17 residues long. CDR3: CASSLLPWDRASNEQFF. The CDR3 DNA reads TGTGCCAGCAGCTTACTTCCGTGGGACAGGGCGTCCAATGAGCAGTTCTTC.

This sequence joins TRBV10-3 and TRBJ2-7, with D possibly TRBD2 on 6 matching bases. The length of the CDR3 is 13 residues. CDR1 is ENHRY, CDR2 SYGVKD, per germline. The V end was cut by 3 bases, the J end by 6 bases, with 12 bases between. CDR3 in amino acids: CAISDPEGTEQYF. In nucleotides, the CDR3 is TGTGCCATCAGTGATCCGGAGGGAACCGAGCAGTACTTC.

CDR3 DNA sequence: TGTGCCAGCAGCGTGACCACTCTCCGGGGCGAGCAGTACTTC. Protein sequence: CASSVTTLRGEQYF. This rearrangement joins TRBV9 to TRBJ2-7; maybe TRBD2 (5 bases). The CDR3 has 14 residues. Trimming cost V 2 bases and J 6 bases, with 15 bases left between them. Germline-derived CDR1 and CDR2 are SGDLS and YYNGEE.

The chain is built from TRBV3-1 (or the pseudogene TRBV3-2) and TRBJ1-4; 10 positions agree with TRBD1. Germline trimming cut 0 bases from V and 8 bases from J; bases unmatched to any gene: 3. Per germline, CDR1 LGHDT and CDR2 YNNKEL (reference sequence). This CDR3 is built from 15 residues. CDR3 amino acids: CASSQDGQGGEKLFF. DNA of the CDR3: TGTGCCAGCAGCCAAGACGGACAGGGGGGGGAAAAACTGTTTTTT.

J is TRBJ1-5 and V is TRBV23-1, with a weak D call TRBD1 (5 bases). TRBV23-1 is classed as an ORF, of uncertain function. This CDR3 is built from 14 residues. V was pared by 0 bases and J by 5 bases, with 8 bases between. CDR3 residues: CASSQSSGYQPQHF. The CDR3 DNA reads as TGCGCCAGCAGTCAATCGTCAGGGTATCAGCCCCAGCATTTT.

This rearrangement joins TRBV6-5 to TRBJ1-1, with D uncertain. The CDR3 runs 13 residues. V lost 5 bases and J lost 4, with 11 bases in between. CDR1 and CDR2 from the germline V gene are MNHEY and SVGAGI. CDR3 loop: CASSTGGSTEAFF. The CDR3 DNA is TGTGCCAGCAGTACCGGAGGGAGCACTGAAGCTTTCTTT.

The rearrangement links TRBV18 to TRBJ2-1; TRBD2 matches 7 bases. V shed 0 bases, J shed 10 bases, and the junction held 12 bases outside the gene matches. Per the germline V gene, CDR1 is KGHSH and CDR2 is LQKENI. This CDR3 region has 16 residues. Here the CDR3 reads CASSPPGTGGMGEQFF. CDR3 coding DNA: TGTGCCAGCTCACCACCGGGAACGGGAGGCATGGGAGAGCAGTTCTTC.